In this sample, the clone carrying this TCR beta chain turned up many times. This sample was included in a study of Graves' ophthalmopathy and Graves' hyperthyroidism. V dropped 2 bases and J dropped 4 bases, with 14 bases sitting between them. In germline, CDR1 is MNHEY, CDR2 SVGAGI. The CDR3 covers 15 residues. TCR beta CDR3 amplification used RNA transcripts. HTBI primers were used in a first-round RT-PCR, which preceded a second-round multiplex PCR. TCRdb passed the multiplex PCR reads through MiXCR, listing each CDR3 protein once. The sample holds roughly 400,000 distinct CDR3 sequences, 15% to 20% seen once.

The source is an adult woman with stable Graves' hyperthyroidism. Specimen: peripheral blood. V usage is TRBV6-5 and J usage is TRBJ1-1; D is unresolved. The CDR3 reads CASSYSHRGGTEAFF. As DNA, the CDR3 is TGTGCCAGCAGTTACAGCCACCGAGGAGGCACTGAAGCTTTCTTT.